Shown below are 13 T cell receptor beta chains from a single sample sequenced in a study of CD8+CD57+ T cells in acquired aplastic anemia. The template for TCR beta VDJ and CDR3 sequence profiling was genomic DNA. TCRdb ran MiXCR on the reads and lists one entry per CDR3 protein. This sample has hundreds of thousands of distinct CDR3 sequences; around three fifths occur once, and the top ten carry 8%. Material for sequencing was sorted CD4+, CD8+, or CD8+CD57+ T cells (not recorded which) from PBMCs. The receptors shown here come from a human donor with severe aplastic anemia or a healthy control (not recorded which).

This clonotype was seen a handful of times. The chain carries TRBV20-1 and TRBJ1-2; TRBD1 aligns across 7 bases. V dropped 2 bases and J dropped 9; count of bases not matched to a gene: 6. The germline V gene has CDR1 DFQATT and CDR2 SNEGSKA (reference sequence). The CDR3 is made up of 12 amino acids. The CDR3 loop reads CSARLTGASYTF. Here the CDR3 DNA reads TGCAGTGCTAGATTAACAGGGGCGAGCTACACCTTC.

The chain combines TRBV4-3 with TRBJ1-2; no clear D gene. Deletions cut 0 bases from V and 8 bases from J, with 19 bases between. This CDR3 region has 16 residues. CDR1 is LGHNA and CDR2 is YSLEER in the germline V gene. The CDR3 loop reads CASSQDWTVRGTGYTF. DNA of the CDR3: TGCGCCAGCAGCCAAGACTGGACCGTCCGAGGCACGGGCTACACCTTC.

This clonotype showed up many times. The chain is built from TRBV6-4 and TRBJ1-2, with D tentatively TRBD1 (5 bases). CDR3 length: 14 residues. V lost 1 base and J lost 8, with 14 bases in between. Germline CDR1 reads MRHNA; CDR2 reads SNTAGT. The CDR3, as DNA: TGTGCCAGCAGTGACTTTGGGGCCCGGGGAGGCTACACCTTC. Its translation: CASSDFGARGGYTF.

This clonotype was detected many times. This chain joins TRBV20-1 and TRBJ2-1, with D unclear. The CDR3 totals 14 residues. The V gene lost 5 bases and the J gene lost 0 bases, with 11 bases spanning the gap. CDR1 DFQATT and CDR2 SNEGSKA come from the germline V gene (reference sequence). DNA for the CDR3: TGCAGTGCTGCCCCCGTGAGCTCCTACAATGAGCAGTTCTTC. This encodes CSAAPVSSYNEQFF.

The chain has TRBV7-8 and TRBJ1-2; D is unresolved. The V end lost 5 bases, the J end lost 4 bases, and 11 bases lay between the germline ends. CDR1 and CDR2 from the germline V gene are SGHVS and FQNEAQ. This CDR3 has 13 residues. The CDR3 protein is CASSESGGYGYTF. CDR3 sequence (DNA): TGTGCCAGCAGCGAGTCAGGCGGCTATGGCTACACCTTC.

The chain is built from TRBV7-9 and TRBJ1-3, with TRBD1 identical over 8 bases. The V and J ends lost 1 base and 0 bases, in that order; junction bases with no gene match: 2. CDR1 is SEHNR and CDR2 is FQNEAQ in the germline V gene (reference sequence). The CDR3 has 16 residues. The CDR3 loop reads CASSLVGQDSGNTIYF. CDR3 in DNA: TGTGCCAGCAGCTTAGTGGGACAGGACTCTGGAAACACCATATATTTT.

Many counts were recorded for this clonotype. The chain employs TRBV7-6 and TRBJ1-5; 11 bases are shared with TRBD1. CDR3 length: 14 amino acids. Germline V CDR1 and CDR2: SGHVS, FNYEAQ. Trimming took 4 bases from V and 5 from J; bases not matched to a gene: 1. The CDR3 DNA is TGTGCCAGCAGCTGGGGACAGGGGGATCAGCCCCAGCATTTT. Translation gives CASSWGQGDQPQHF. Variable domain in full (rest from reference TRBV7-6 and TRBJ1-5): GAGVSQSPRYKVTKRGQDVALRCDPISGHVSLYWYRQALGQGPEFLTYFNYEAQQDKSGLPNDRFSAERPEGSISTLTIQRTEQRDSAMYRCASSWGQGDQPQHFGDGTRLSIL.

The chain joins TRBV29-1 to TRBJ2-7; the D gene is possibly TRBD2 (5 bases). CDR1 is SQVTM and CDR2 is ANQGSEA in the germline V gene. There are 14 residues in the CDR3. V shed 6 bases and J shed 7 bases, with 22 bases lying between them. CDR3 nucleotide sequence: TGCAGCGTCCAGCCCCCGGGGAACGTTCGGGAGCAGTACTTC. Its protein product is CSVQPPGNVREQYF.

This clonotype was counted ten times or more. The V call is TRBV9, the J call TRBJ2-2; the D is unclear. V was shortened by 1 base and J by 0 bases, with 10 bases between the two germline ends. Germline CDR1 is SGDLS and CDR2 is YYNGEE. The CDR3 runs to 16 residues. The CDR3 sequence is CASSVKGIANTGELFF. The CDR3, as DNA: TGTGCCAGCAGCGTAAAGGGAATCGCGAACACCGGGGAGCTGTTTTTT.

The CDR3, as DNA: TGTGCCAGCAGACCGGGACAGTTTCGTCCCTTTAGCGAGCAGTACTTC. Protein: CASRPGQFRPFSEQYF. The rearrangement joins TRBV7-3 to TRBJ2-7; TRBD1 agrees at 7 bases. Unmatched junction bases numbered 17, after V lost 6 bases and J lost 6 bases. The CDR3 runs to 16 residues. Germline loops: CDR1 SGHTA, CDR2 FQGTGA.

This chain links TRBV7-9 with TRBJ1-2, with 9 bases matching TRBD1. The CDR3 runs to 15 residues. With V trimmed by 3 bases and J by 8 bases, 10 bases remained unmatched. Germline V CDR1 and CDR2: SEHNR, FQNEAQ (reference sequence). CDR3 residues: CASSLSIQGAIGYTF. CDR3 bases: TGTGCCAGCAGCTTGTCAATACAGGGGGCTATAGGCTACACCTTC.

This clonotype showed up just a few times. The V gene is TRBV29-1, the J gene TRBJ1-5; no clear D gene. The germline CDR1 and CDR2 sequences are SQVTM and ANQGSEA. V dropped 6 bases and J dropped 0 bases, with 9 bases sitting between them. The CDR3 spans 13 residues. CDR3 in amino acids: CSVGRDSNQPQHF. The DNA for the CDR3 is TGCAGCGTCGGGAGGGATAGCAATCAGCCCCAGCATTTT.

For this clonotype: One end of the junction is discordant with germline, which a read error may explain. This chain connects TRBV20-1 to TRBJ1-1; 10 bases are a match to TRBD1. CDR3 length equals 14 residues. Germline values: CDR1 DFQATT, CDR2 SNEGSKA (reference sequence). As DNA, the CDR3 is TGCAGTGCAACGGGACAGGGGCACAGCACTGAAGCTTCCTTT. Translation gives CSATGQGHSTEASF.